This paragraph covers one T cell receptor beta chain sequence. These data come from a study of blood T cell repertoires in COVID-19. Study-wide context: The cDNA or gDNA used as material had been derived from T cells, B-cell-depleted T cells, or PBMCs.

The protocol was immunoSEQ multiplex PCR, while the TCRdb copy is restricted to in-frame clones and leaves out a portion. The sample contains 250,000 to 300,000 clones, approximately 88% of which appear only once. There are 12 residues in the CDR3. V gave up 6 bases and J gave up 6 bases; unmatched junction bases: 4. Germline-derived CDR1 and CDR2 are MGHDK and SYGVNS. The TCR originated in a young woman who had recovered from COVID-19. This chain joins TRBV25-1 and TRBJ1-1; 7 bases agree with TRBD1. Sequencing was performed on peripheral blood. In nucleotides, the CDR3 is TGTGCCAGCAGCAGAGGGACAGCTGAAGCTTTCTTT. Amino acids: CASSRGTAEAFF.